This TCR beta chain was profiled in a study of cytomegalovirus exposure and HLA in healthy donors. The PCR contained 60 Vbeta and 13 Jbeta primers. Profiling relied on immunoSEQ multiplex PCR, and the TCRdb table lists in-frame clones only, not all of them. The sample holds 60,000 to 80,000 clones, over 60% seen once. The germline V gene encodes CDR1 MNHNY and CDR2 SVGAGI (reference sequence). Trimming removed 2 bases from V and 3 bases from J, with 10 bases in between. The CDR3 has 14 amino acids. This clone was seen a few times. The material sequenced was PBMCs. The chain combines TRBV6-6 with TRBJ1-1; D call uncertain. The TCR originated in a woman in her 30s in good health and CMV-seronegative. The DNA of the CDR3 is TGTGCCAGCAGTTACGGCGGTTATGACACTGAAGCTTTCTTT. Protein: CASSYGGYDTEAFF.